The source of this TCR beta chain is a study of identifying expanded T cells in peripheral blood. Healthy donors had no documented immune events, such as infections, while sampled. Here immunoSEQ multiplex PCR was the method, and the copy in TCRdb shows in-frame clones only, minus some. The sample records 85,000 to 120,000 clones, around 88% being singletons. Study-wide findings and caveats: Across healthy donors, higher total template counts meant significantly greater roughly two-week count variance. About 1.2 clones differed between technical replicates, versus around 15 and 18 over time.

Remarks on this clone: Its target is unknown.

This sequence was found in a person between 18 and 75 years old in good health. Specimen: blood.

Here the CDR3 DNA reads TGTGCCAGCAGCCCCGGGGGGAACAGCAATCAGCCCCAGCATTTT. This encodes CASSPGGNSNQPQHF. This sequence joins TRBV28 and TRBJ1-5; D might be TRBD1 (5 bases). The germline V gene has CDR1 MDHEN and CDR2 SYDVKM. The CDR3 sequence is 15 residues long. The V and J ends lost 6 bases and 1 base respectively, with 13 bases between them.